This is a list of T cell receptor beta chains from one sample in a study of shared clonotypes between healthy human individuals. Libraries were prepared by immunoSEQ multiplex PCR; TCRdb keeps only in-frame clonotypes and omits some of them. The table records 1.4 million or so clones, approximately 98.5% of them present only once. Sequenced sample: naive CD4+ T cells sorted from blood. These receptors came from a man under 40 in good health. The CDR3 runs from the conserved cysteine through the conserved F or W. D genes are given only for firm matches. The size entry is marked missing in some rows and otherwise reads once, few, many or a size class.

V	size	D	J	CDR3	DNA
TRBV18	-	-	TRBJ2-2	CASSLGLSTGELFF	TGTGCCAGCTCTTTGGGGTTGAGCACCGGGGAGCTGTTTTTT
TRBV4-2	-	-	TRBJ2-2	CASSQDRTEHMNTGELFF	TGTGCCAGCAGCCAAGATCGGACAGAACATATGAACACCGGGGAGCTGTTTTTT
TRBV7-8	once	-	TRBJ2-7	CASSHPVIRVVAEQYF	TGTGCCAGCAGCCACCCCGTTATCAGGGTCGTCGCCGAGCAGTACTTC
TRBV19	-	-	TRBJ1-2	CASRSQGETRGGYTF	TGTGCCAGTAGGTCACAGGGAGAGACTAGAGGTGGCTACACCTTC
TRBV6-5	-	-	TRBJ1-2	CASRTVRGYTF	TGTGCCAGCAGGACGGTCCGTGGCTACACCTTC
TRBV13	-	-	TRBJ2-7	CASSPKMILYEQYF	TGTGCCAGCAGCCCCAAGATGATACTTTACGAGCAGTACTTC
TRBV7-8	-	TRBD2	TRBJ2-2	CASSRTRAGGELFF	TGTGCCAGCAGCAGGACTAGAGCTGGCGGGGAGCTGTTTTTT
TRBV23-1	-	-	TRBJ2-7	CASSAPWGRAASYEQYF	TGCGCCAGCAGTGCCCCATGGGGTCGGGCAGCCTCCTACGAGCAGTACTTC
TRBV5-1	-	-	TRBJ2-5	CASSLGVPEETQYF	TGCGCCAGCAGCTTGGGGGTTCCGGAGGAGACCCAGTACTTC
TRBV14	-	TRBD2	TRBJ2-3	CASSLRLAGVRGTQYF	TGTGCCAGCAGCCTACGACTAGCGGGAGTCAGGGGTACGCAGTATTTT
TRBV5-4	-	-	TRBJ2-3	CASSIKGKDTQYF	TGTGCCAGCAGCATTAAGGGGAAAGATACGCAGTATTTT
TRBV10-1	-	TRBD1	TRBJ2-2	CASSLPGQPNTGELFF	TGCGCCAGCAGTTTACCGGGACAGCCGAACACCGGGGAGCTGTTTTTT
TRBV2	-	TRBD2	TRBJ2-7	CASSRGGVLPYEQYF	TGTGCCAGCAGCCGGGGGGGGGTGCTCCCCTACGAGCAGTACTTC
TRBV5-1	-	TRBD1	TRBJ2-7	CASSPGQGNQQYF	TGCGCCAGCAGCCCGGGACAGGGGAACCAGCAGTACTTC
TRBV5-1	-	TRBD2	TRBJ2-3	CASRRTSESTDTQYF	TGCGCCAGCAGAAGGACTAGTGAAAGCACAGATACGCAGTATTTT
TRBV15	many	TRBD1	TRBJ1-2	CATSRDGTECQF	TGTGCCACCAGCAGAGACGGGACAGAATGCCAGTTC
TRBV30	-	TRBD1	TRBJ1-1	CAWRVDRTGLTEAFF	TGTGCCTGGAGGGTGGACCGGACAGGGCTCACTGAAGCTTTCTTT
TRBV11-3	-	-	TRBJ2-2	CASSSPSTGELFF	TGTGCCAGCAGCTCACCCTCCACCGGGGAGCTGTTTTTT
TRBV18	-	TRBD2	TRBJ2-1	CASSPVAGGGNEQFF	TGTGCCAGCTCACCAGTGGCGGGAGGAGGAAATGAGCAGTTCTTC
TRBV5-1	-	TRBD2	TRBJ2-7	CASSYGTSGSGSYEQYF	TGCGCCAGCAGCTACGGGACTAGCGGGAGTGGGTCCTACGAGCAGTACTTC
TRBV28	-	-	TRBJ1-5	CASSQSNQPQHF	TGTGCCAGCAGTCAGAGTAATCAGCCCCAGCATTTT
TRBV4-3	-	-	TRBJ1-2	CASSPNRARGYTF	TGCGCCAGCAGCCCAAACAGGGCGCGGGGCTACACCTTC
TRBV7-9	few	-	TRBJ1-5	CASSSRDGNQPQHF	TGTGCCAGCAGCTCCCGGGACGGCAATCAGCCCCAGCATTTT
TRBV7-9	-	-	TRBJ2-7	CASSLGDLLEGSYEQYF	TGTGCCAGCAGCTTAGGGGACCTATTGGAGGGCTCCTACGAGCAGTACTTC
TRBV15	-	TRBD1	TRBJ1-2	CATSSGWTGSAGGYTF	TGTGCCACCAGCTCCGGATGGACAGGGAGCGCCGGTGGCTACACCTTC
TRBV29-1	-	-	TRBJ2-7	CSVPRYEQYF	TGCAGCGTCCCCCGCTACGAGCAGTACTTC
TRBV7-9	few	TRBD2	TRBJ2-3	CASSPGLAGGTDTQYF	TGTGCCAGCAGCCCCGGACTAGCGGGAGGCACAGATACGCAGTATTTT
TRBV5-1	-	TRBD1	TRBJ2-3	CASSLGQGAGADTQYF	TGCGCCAGCAGCTTGGGACAGGGGGCGGGAGCAGATACGCAGTATTTT
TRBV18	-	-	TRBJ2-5	CASSPTGTRTQYF	TGTGCCAGCTCACCAACGGGGACTCGGACCCAGTACTTC
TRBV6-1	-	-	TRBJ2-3	CASSEPFRNTQYF	TGTGCCAGCAGTGAACCTTTCCGGAATACGCAGTATTTT
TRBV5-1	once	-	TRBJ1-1	CASSPGLLSDNTEAFF	TGCGCCAGCAGCCCAGGTCTTTTATCAGACAACACTGAAGCTTTCTTT
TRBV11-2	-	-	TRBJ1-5	CASSLWGAVNQPQHF	TGTGCCAGCAGCTTGTGGGGTGCCGTCAATCAGCCCCAGCATTTT
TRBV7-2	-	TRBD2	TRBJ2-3	CASSLQAGGPPRTDTQYF	TGTGCCAGCAGCTTACAAGCGGGAGGCCCCCCACGCACAGATACGCAGTATTTT
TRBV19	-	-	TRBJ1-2	CASSIGGTANSYGYTF	TGTGCCAGTAGTATAGGCGGGACGGCCAACTCCTATGGCTACACCTTC
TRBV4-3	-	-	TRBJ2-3	CASSRAWATDTQYF	TGCGCCAGCAGCCGAGCATGGGCAACAGATACGCAGTATTTT
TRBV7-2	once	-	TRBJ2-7	CASKFLAGSYEQYF	TGTGCCAGCAAATTCTTGGCGGGCTCCTACGAGCAGTACTTC
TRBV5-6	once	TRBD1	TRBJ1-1	CASSLGPQGAHTEAFF	TGTGCCAGCAGCTTGGGACCACAGGGGGCGCACACTGAAGCTTTCTTT
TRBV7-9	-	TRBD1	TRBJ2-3	CASSSQSGGGTDTQYF	TGTGCCAGCAGCTCACAGTCAGGGGGCGGCACAGATACGCAGTATTTT
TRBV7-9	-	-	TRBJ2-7	CASSLDGSVYEQYF	TGTGCCAGCAGCTTAGACGGGAGCGTTTACGAGCAGTACTTC
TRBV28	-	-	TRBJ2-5	CATLLLGAGETQYF	TGTGCCACCCTCCTTTTGGGGGCAGGAGAGACCCAGTACTTC
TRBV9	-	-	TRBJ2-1	CASSVALPELMGYNEQFF	TGTGCCAGCAGCGTAGCCCTGCCGGAGTTGATGGGGTACAATGAGCAGTTCTTC
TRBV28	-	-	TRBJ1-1	CASQQGRAEAFF	TGTGCCAGTCAACAGGGCAGAGCTGAAGCTTTCTTT
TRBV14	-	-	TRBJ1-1	CASSQDLTGTEAFF	TGTGCCAGCAGCCAAGATTTGACAGGTACTGAAGCTTTCTTT
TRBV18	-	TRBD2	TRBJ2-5	CASSPMMASGARQETQYF	TGTGCCAGCTCACCAATGATGGCTAGCGGAGCACGTCAAGAGACCCAGTACTTC
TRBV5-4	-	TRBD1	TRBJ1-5	CASSLQGADQPQHF	TGTGCCAGCAGCTTACAGGGGGCGGACCAGCCCCAGCATTTT
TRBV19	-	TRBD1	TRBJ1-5	CASDRDSFNQPQHF	TGTGCCAGTGACCGGGACAGCTTCAATCAGCCCCAGCATTTT
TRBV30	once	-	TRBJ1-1	CAWRGQVNTEAFF	TGTGCCTGGAGGGGACAAGTGAACACTGAAGCTTTCTTT
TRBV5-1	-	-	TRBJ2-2	CASSYTRSGTGELFF	TGCGCCAGCAGCTACACGCGTAGCGGTACCGGGGAGCTGTTTTTT
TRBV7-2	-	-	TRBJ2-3	CASSLIGGTDTQYF	TGTGCCAGCAGCTTAATCGGGGGCACAGATACGCAGTATTTT
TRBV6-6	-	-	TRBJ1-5	CASSYGTKNQPQHF	TGTGCCAGCAGTTACGGGACGAAGAATCAGCCCCAGCATTTT
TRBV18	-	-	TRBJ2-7	CASSPVTLTYEQYF	TGTGCCAGCTCACCAGTGACTCTTACCTACGAGCAGTACTTC
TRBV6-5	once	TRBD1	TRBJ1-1	CASSTTGGRTEAFF	TGTGCCAGCAGTACTACAGGGGGCAGAACTGAAGCTTTCTTT
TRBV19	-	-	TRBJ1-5	CASSIRGRGSENQPQHF	TGTGCCAGTAGTATCCGGGGCAGGGGAAGTGAGAATCAGCCCCAGCATTTT
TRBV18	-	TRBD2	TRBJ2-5	CASSPRLAGGQETQYF	TGTGCCAGCTCACCACGACTAGCGGGAGGACAAGAGACCCAGTACTTC
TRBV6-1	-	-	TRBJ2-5	CASQTDRYQETQYF	TGTGCCAGCCAAACTGACAGATACCAAGAGACCCAGTACTTC